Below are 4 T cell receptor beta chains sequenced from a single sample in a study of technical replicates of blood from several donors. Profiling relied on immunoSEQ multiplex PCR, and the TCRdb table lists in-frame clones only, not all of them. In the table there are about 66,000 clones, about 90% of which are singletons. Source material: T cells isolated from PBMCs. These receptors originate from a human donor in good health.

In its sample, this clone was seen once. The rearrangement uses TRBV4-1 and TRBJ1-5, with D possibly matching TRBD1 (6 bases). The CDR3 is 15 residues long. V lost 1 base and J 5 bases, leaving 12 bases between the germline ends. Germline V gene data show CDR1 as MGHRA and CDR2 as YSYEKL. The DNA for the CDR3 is TGCGCCAGCAGCCAAGTCGACAGGAACCATCAGCCCCAGCATTTT. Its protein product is CASSQVDRNHQPQHF.

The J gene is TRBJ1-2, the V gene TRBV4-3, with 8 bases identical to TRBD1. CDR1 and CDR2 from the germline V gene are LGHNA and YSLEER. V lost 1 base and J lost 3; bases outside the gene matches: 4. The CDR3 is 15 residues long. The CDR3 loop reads CASSQGEGQDYGYTF. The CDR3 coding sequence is TGCGCCAGCAGCCAAGGGGAGGGACAGGACTATGGCTACACCTTC.

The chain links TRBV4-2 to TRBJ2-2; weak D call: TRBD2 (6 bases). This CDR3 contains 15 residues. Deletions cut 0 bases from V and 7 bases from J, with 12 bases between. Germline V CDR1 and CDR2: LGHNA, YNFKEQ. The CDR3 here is CASSQEVAGNGELFF. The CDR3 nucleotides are TGTGCCAGCAGCCAAGAAGTTGCGGGAAACGGGGAGCTGTTTTTT.

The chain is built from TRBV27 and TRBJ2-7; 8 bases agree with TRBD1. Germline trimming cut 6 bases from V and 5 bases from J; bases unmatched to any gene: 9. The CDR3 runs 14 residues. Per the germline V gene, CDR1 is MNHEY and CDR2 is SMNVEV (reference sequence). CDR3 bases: TGTGCCAGCAGCTACCCGGACAGGGTGGACGAGCAGTACTTC. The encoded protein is CASSYPDRVDEQYF.